One and the same sample provided the 26 T cell receptor beta chains below, sequenced in a study of blood T cell repertoires in COVID-19 (dated by TCRdb to 2019 to 2021). To prepare the library, the immunoSEQ multiplex PCR assay was applied. TCRdb provides this immuneACCESS table in a form limited to in-frame rearrangements. Some clones are lacking; in checked studies, under half of them reflect an unresolved V gene, and why the rest are absent is not known. The sample records 130,000 to 150,000 clones, 75% to 90% of which are singletons. The ten top clones hold about 1.7% of the sample. The sample consisted of peripheral blood. The receptors were gathered from a woman aged 45-65 years with acute or convalescent COVID-19.

V and J are TRBV19 and TRBJ2-1; unclear D gene. Trimming stripped 0 bases from V and 0 bases from J, with 9 bases between. The CDR3 runs 16 residues. Germline CDR1 is LNHDA and CDR2 is SQIVND (reference sequence). The CDR3 spells CASSIEQLSSYNEQFF. The CDR3 nucleotides read TGTGCCAGTAGTATAGAACAGCTAAGCTCCTACAATGAGCAGTTCTTC.

The chain has TRBV6-1 and TRBJ1-5, with TRBD1 matching over 11 bases. This CDR3 is built from 17 residues. The J segment lost 0 bases and the V segment lost 3 bases, leaving 4 bases of the junction unmatched. Germline values: CDR1 MNHNS, CDR2 SASEGT. CDR3 region: CASSEDRGLVSNQPQHF. The CDR3 nucleotides are TGTGCCAGCAGTGAGGACAGGGGGCTCGTTAGCAATCAGCCCCAGCATTTT.

The rearrangement links TRBV7-2 to TRBJ2-3, with 8 nucleotides matching TRBD2. The CDR3 runs 14 residues. In germline, CDR1 is SGHTA, CDR2 FQGNSA. V lost 5 bases to trimming and J lost 5 bases; unmatched junction nucleotides: 6. The CDR3 DNA is TGTGCCAGCAGCGTAAACCGGGGGGGAGATACGCAGTATTTT. Translating it yields CASSVNRGGDTQYF.

This chain uses TRBV5-6 with TRBJ1-5; 7 nucleotides align to TRBD1. The CDR3 runs to 13 residues. The J segment lost 6 bases and the V segment lost 4 bases, leaving 4 bases of the junction unmatched. Germline assignment: CDR1 SGHDT and CDR2 YYEEEE. The CDR3 bases are TGTGCCAGCAGCCAACAGGGGAGTCAGCCCCAGCATTTT. Encoded protein: CASSQQGSQPQHF.

The genes are TRBV14 and TRBJ2-7, with D perhaps TRBD1 (6 bases). V was cut by 4 bases and J by 2 bases, with 12 bases left in between. The germline V gene encodes CDR1 SGHDN and CDR2 FVKESK. The CDR3 covers 14 residues. CDR3 in amino acids: CASSLRGGTYEQYF. The CDR3, as DNA: TGTGCCAGCAGCCTCAGAGGGGGTACCTACGAGCAGTACTTC.

The chain joins TRBV5-8 to TRBJ1-1; D unclear. V was cut by 1 base and J by 1 base, with 5 bases left in between. Germline V gene lookup returns CDR1 SGHTS and CDR2 YDEGEE. The CDR3 length is 13 residues. The CDR3 coding sequence is TGTGCCAGCAGCTTGAACAGGAACACTGAAGCTTTCTTT. Protein: CASSLNRNTEAFF.

The chain is built from TRBV5-5 and TRBJ1-5, with D possibly TRBD1 on 6 matching bases. Trimming removed 4 bases at V and 1 base at J, with 9 bases between. This CDR3 comprises 14 residues. CDR1 and CDR2 (germline): SGHKS, YYEKEE (reference sequence). CDR3 protein: CASSTGLSNQPQHF. The CDR3 region has the DNA TGTGCCAGCAGCACAGGGTTGAGCAATCAGCCCCAGCATTTT.

The chain has TRBV7-2 and TRBJ2-1; D remains unclear. The CDR3 sequence is 11 residues long. Germline V CDR1 and CDR2: SGHTA, FQGNSA. V was pared by 3 bases and J by 10 bases, with 7 bases between. CDR3 residues: CASSLSPEQFF. CDR3 DNA: TGTGCCAGCAGCTTGAGCCCGGAGCAGTTCTTC.

This clone was observed a single time. V is TRBV21-1 and J is TRBJ2-1; the table calls TRBD2, which could not be checked here. TRBV21-1 is given as a pseudogene. This CDR3 has 15 amino acids. CDR3 sequence (DNA): TGTGCCAGCAGGGGACTCGAGCGACCCTACAATGAGCAGTTCTTC. It specifies CASRGLERPYNEQFF.

A few counts support this clone. The chain has TRBV19 and TRBJ1-1, with D possibly being TRBD1 (6 bases). The CDR3 is 16 amino acids. The V gene lost 4 bases and the J gene lost 1 base, with 16 bases spanning the gap. The V gene's germline CDR1 is LNHDA and CDR2 SQIVND (reference sequence). CDR3 sequence (DNA): TGTGCCAGTAGTAAGAGGAGGCAGGGGACGAACACTGAAGCTTTCTTT. It specifies CASSKRRQGTNTEAFF.

The genes are TRBV6-5 and TRBJ1-3; D is unresolved. The CDR3 covers 15 residues. From germline, CDR1 is MNHEY and CDR2 SVGAGI. V lost 8 bases and J 0 bases, leaving 14 bases between the germline ends. For the CDR3, the DNA is TGTGCCAGCGAGGCAGACCGTTCCTCTGGAAACACCATATATTTT. Its protein product is CASEADRSSGNTIYF.

This clone has a handful of counts. Here the CDR3 reads CASSEARTGNNQPQHF. As DNA, the CDR3 is TGTGCCAGCAGTGAAGCCAGGACAGGGAACAATCAGCCCCAGCATTTT. The chain links TRBV2 to TRBJ1-5; 8 bases match TRBD1. Losses at the gene ends were 0 bases for V and 3 bases for J; bases not matched to a gene: 4. Germline CDR1 reads SNHLY; CDR2 reads FYNNEI. The CDR3 runs to 16 residues.

V gene TRBV19 combines with J gene TRBJ1-1; no reliable D call. The CDR3 has 15 residues. Trimming left V 1 base short and J 0 bases short, with 9 bases between. Germline lookup yields CDR1 LNHDA and CDR2 SQIVND (reference sequence). CDR3 amino acids: CASSIVTDMNTEAFF. The CDR3 nucleotides are TGTGCCAGTAGTATAGTAACAGACATGAACACTGAAGCTTTCTTT.

CDR3 bases: TGCAGCGTTGAAGATGACAAGTCCTACGAGCAGTACTTC. This gives the protein CSVEDDKSYEQYF. The chain has TRBV29-1 and TRBJ2-7; D unclear. Trimming shortened V by 0 bases and J by 1 base, and 7 bases separated the two germline ends. The germline V gene encodes CDR1 SQVTM and CDR2 ANQGSEA. The CDR3 covers 13 residues.

The gene calls are TRBV2 and TRBJ2-1; 8 positions match TRBD1. The CDR3 contains 13 residues. Germline V gene data show CDR1 as SNHLY and CDR2 as FYNNEI. V was clipped by 6 bases and J by 6 bases; unmatched bases: 4. CDR3 nucleotides: TGTGCCAGCAGAGGGACAGGAGGCAATGAGCAGTTCTTC. The encoded protein is CASRGTGGNEQFF. Full variable domain (remainder filled in from reference TRBV2 and TRBJ2-1): EPEVTQTPSHQVTQMGQEVILRCVPISNHLYFYWYRQILGQKVEFLVSFYNNEISEKSEIFDDQFSVERPDGSNFTLKIRSTKLEDSAMYFCASRGTGGNEQFFGPGTRLTVL.

The chain employs TRBV19 and TRBJ2-5; tentatively, D is TRBD2 (5 bases). CDR3 length: 13 residues. V lost 7 bases to trimming and J lost 1 base, with 10 bases between them. In germline, CDR1 is LNHDA, CDR2 SQIVND (reference sequence). This CDR3 is CASKTGIQETQYF. CDR3 nucleotide sequence: TGTGCCAGTAAGACCGGGATCCAAGAGACCCAGTACTTC.

The rearrangement links TRBV6-5 to TRBJ1-5; a possible D gene is TRBD1 (6 bases). CDR3 length: 13 amino acids. V gave up 6 bases and J gave up 4 bases, with 10 bases separating them. Germline V gene sequence: CDR1 MNHEY, CDR2 SVGAGI. This chain's CDR3 is CASSQGINQPQHF. CDR3 nucleotides: TGTGCCAGCAGCCAGGGGATAAATCAGCCCCAGCATTTT.

This chain connects TRBV5-1 to TRBJ1-1, with D possibly matching TRBD1 (5 bases). V was clipped by 3 bases and J by 0 bases, with 9 bases between them. The CDR3 is 14 amino acids. Looked up from germline, CDR1 is SGHRS and CDR2 is YFSETQ. The CDR3 DNA is TGCGCCAGCAGCTGGGGGGGTCTGAACACTGAAGCTTTCTTT. It encodes CASSWGGLNTEAFF.

The rearrangement uses TRBV5-1 and TRBJ2-3; D possibly corresponds to TRBD2 (5 bases). V lost 1 base, J lost 0 bases, and 15 bases lay in between. The CDR3 is 17 amino acids. The germline V gene has CDR1 SGHRS and CDR2 YFSETQ. CDR3 residues: CASSLSLGRRSTDTQYF. The CDR3 DNA follows: TGCGCCAGCAGCTTGAGCCTAGGGAGACGTAGCACAGATACGCAGTATTTT.

This clone was recorded a few times. This chain links TRBV7-8 with TRBJ1-6; 8 positions agree with TRBD1. This CDR3 contains 19 residues. After removal of 5 bases from V and 0 bases from J, the junction contained 12 bases not matched to a gene. Germline assignment: CDR1 SGHVS and CDR2 FQNEAQ. DNA for the CDR3: TGTGCCAGCAGCCCTGCAGGGGGCCGGAGGAGCTCCTATAATTCACCCCTCCACTTT. This translates into CASSPAGGRRSSYNSPLHF.

The chain recombines TRBV6-5 with TRBJ1-6; weak D call: TRBD1 (6 bases). CDR1 MNHEY and CDR2 SVGAGI come from the germline V gene. V was pared by 0 bases and J by 5 bases, with 11 bases between. This CDR3 is 16 amino acids long. In DNA, the CDR3 is TGTGCCAGCAGTTACTCGGGGGCTTCAGATAATTCACCCCTCCACTTT. It translates to CASSYSGASDNSPLHF.

The rearrangement links TRBV3-1 (or the pseudogene TRBV3-2) to TRBJ1-6; D is perhaps TRBD1 (5 bases). The CDR3 spans 15 residues. V gave up 3 bases and J gave up 5 bases, with 11 bases separating them. Per the germline V gene, CDR1 is LGHDT and CDR2 is YNNKEL (reference sequence). This CDR3 is CASSHGGTHNSPLHF. The CDR3 DNA reads as TGTGCCAGCAGCCACGGGGGGACCCATAATTCACCCCTCCACTTT.

The chain employs TRBV19 and TRBJ2-5; D possibly corresponds to TRBD2 (7 bases). The CDR3 covers 15 residues. The V gene lost 0 bases and the J gene lost 5 bases, with 13 bases spanning the gap. Germline V CDR1 and CDR2: LNHDA, SQIVND (reference sequence). The CDR3 is CASSIERGGTETQYF. In DNA form, the CDR3 reads TGTGCCAGTAGTATAGAAAGGGGGGGGACGGAGACCCAGTACTTC. The variable domain in full, with the rest retrieved from reference TRBV19 and TRBJ2-5, is DGGITQSPKYLFRKEGQNVTLSCEQNLNHDAMYWYRQDPGQGLRLIYYSQIVNDFQKGDIAEGYSVSREKKESFPLTVTSAQKNPTAFYLCASSIERGGTETQYFGPGTRLLVL.

The chain uses TRBV19 and TRBJ2-4; the D gene is possibly TRBD1 (5 bases). The V end was cut by 5 bases, the J end by 4 bases, with 9 bases between. CDR3 length equals 13 residues. Germline lookup yields CDR1 LNHDA and CDR2 SQIVND (reference sequence). The CDR3 sequence is CASSPTEKNIQYF. CDR3 sequence (DNA): TGTGCCAGTAGTCCGACAGAGAAAAACATTCAGTACTTC.

The chain recombines TRBV9 with TRBJ1-1; no clear D gene. V lost 3 bases to trimming and J lost 6 bases, with 15 bases between them. The germline V gene has CDR1 SGDLS and CDR2 YYNGEE. This CDR3 spans 14 amino acids. This CDR3 reads CASSGMGSGAEAFF. The DNA of the CDR3 is TGTGCCAGCAGCGGCATGGGCAGTGGCGCTGAAGCTTTCTTT. Full variable domain (rest looked up from reference TRBV9 and TRBJ1-1): DSGVTQTPKHLITATGQRVTLRCSPRSGDLSVYWYQQSLDQGLQFLIQYYNGEERAKGNILERFSAQQFPDLHSELNLSSLELGDSALYFCASSGMGSGAEAFFGQGTRLTVV.

The table lists this clone with a count of one. The chain has TRBV6-5 and TRBJ2-7; D may be TRBD1 (6 bases). Germline CDR1 and CDR2: MNHEY and SVGAGI. The CDR3 extends over 15 amino acids. Trimming shortened V by 0 bases and J by 3 bases, and 12 bases separated the two germline ends. The CDR3 loop is CASSYSTARGYEQYF. DNA for the CDR3: TGTGCCAGCAGTTACTCGACAGCCAGGGGCTACGAGCAGTACTTC.